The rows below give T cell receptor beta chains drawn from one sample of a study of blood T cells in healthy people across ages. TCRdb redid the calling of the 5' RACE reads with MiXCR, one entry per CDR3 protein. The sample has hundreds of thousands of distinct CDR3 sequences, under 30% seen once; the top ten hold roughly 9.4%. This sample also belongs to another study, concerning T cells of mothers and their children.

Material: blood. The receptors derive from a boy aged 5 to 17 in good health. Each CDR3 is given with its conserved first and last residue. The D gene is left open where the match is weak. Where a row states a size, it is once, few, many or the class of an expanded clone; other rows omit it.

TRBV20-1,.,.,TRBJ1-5,CSARIVGFRDQPQHF,TGCAGTGCTAGAATTGTGGGGTTTCGGGATCAGCCCCAGCATTTT
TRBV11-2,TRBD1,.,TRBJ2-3,CASSLGTGGLTDTQYF,TGTGCCAGCAGCTTAGGGACAGGGGGCCTCACAGATACGCAGTATTTT
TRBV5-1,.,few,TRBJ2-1,CASSLGSREQFF,TGCGCCAGCAGCTTGGGTTCGCGTGAGCAGTTCTTC
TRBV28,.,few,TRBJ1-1,CASKLTQSMATEAFF,TGTGCCAGCAAATTGACACAGAGTATGGCAACTGAAGCTTTCTTT
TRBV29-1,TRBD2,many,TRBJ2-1,CSVDLLAGGYNEQFF,TGCAGCGTGGATTTACTAGCGGGAGGATACAATGAGCAGTTCTTC
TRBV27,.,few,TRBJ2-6,CASSLSGASGANVLTF,TGTGCCAGCAGTTTATCCGGGGCCTCTGGGGCCAACGTCCTGACTTTC
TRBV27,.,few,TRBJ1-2,CASSSEVRGLNYGYTF,TGTGCCAGCAGTTCCGAAGTTAGAGGGCTTAACTATGGCTACACCTTC
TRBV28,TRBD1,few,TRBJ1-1,CASSHWTGAHTEAFF,TGTGCCAGCAGCCACTGGACAGGGGCGCACACTGAAGCTTTCTTT
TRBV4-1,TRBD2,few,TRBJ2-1,CASSQVLAASNNEQFF,TGCGCCAGCAGCCAGGTACTAGCGGCGAGTAACAATGAGCAGTTCTTC
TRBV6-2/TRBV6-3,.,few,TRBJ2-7,CASSYGRWGLAWDEQYF,TGTGCCAGCAGTTACGGACGTTGGGGGCTGGCTTGGGACGAGCAGTACTTC
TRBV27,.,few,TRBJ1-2,CASSLSEQGSYSYGYTF,TGTGCCAGTAGTTTATCGGAGCAAGGGAGTTATAGCTATGGCTACACCTTC
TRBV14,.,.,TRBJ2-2,CASSPFTVVINTGELFF,TGTGCCAGCAGCCCCTTCACCGTTGTTATTAACACCGGGGAGCTGTTTTTT
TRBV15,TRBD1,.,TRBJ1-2,CATSPTGGGYGYTF,TGTGCCACCAGCCCAACAGGGGGAGGGTATGGCTACACCTTC
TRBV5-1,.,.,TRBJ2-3,CASAIGSTDTQYF,TGCGCCAGCGCGATCGGATCCACAGATACGCAGTATTTT
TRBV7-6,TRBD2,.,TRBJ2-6,CASSPGLAGAGANVLTF,TGTGCCAGCAGCCCAGGACTAGCGGGGGCCGGGGCCAACGTCCTGACTTTC
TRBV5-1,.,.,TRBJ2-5,CASSLERWPGETQYF,TGCGCCAGCAGCCTGGAGCGGTGGCCGGGGGAGACCCAGTACTTC
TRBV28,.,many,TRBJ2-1,CASRPGSEEGSEQFF,TGTGCCAGCAGACCCGGGTCGGAAGAAGGGAGTGAGCAGTTCTTC
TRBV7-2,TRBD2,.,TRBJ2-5,CAIELAGGQPETQYF,TGTGCCATCGAACTAGCGGGAGGGCAGCCAGAGACCCAGTACTTC
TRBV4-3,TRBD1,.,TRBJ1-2,CASSPFPPQGAGDYGYTF,TGCGCCAGCAGCCCATTCCCCCCTCAGGGGGCGGGTGACTATGGCTACACCTTC
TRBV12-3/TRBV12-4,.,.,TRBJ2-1,CASSPSFAYEQFF,TGTGCCAGCAGCCCTAGTTTTGCCTATGAGCAGTTCTTC
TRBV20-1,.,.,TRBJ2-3,CSARDRGDTQYF,TGCAGTGCTAGAGATAGAGGGGATACGCAGTATTTT
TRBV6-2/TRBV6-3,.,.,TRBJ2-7,CASSYPQLQGGFVYEQYF,TGTGCCAGCAGTTACCCCCAGTTACAGGGGGGGTTCGTCTACGAGCAGTACTTC
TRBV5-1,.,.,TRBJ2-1,CASSLVDSSYNEQFF,TGCGCCAGCAGCTTGGTAGACAGCTCCTACAATGAGCAGTTCTTC
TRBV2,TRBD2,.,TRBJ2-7,CASGEGFYEQYF,TGTGCCAGCGGGGAGGGGTTCTACGAGCAGTACTTC
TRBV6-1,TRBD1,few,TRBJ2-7,CASSEPTGSKYEQYF,TGTGCCAGCAGTGAACCGACAGGGTCAAAGTACGAGCAGTACTTC
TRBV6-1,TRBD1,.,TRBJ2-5,CASSEVGVTGGGQETQYF,TGTGCCAGCAGTGAAGTGGGGGTTACAGGGGGCGGGCAAGAGACCCAGTACTTC
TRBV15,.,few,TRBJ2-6,CATSFAGPGANVLTF,TGTGCCACCAGTTTCGCCGGGCCTGGGGCCAACGTCCTGACTTTC
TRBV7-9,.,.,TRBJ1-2,CASSRQFYTF,TGTGCCAGCAGCAGACAGTTCTACACCTTC
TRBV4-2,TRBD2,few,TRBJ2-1,CASSHPTSGSVDEQFF,TGTGCCAGCAGCCATCCGACTAGCGGGAGCGTAGATGAGCAGTTCTTC
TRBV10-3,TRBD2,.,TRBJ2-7,CAISQGTSGSSYEQYF,TGTGCCATCAGCCAAGGGACTAGCGGGAGTTCCTACGAGCAGTACTTC
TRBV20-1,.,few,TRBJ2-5,CSAGRTGVETQYF,TGCAGTGCTGGGAGGACTGGGGTGGAGACCCAGTACTTC
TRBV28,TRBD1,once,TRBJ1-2,CASSFGAGGKYGYTF,TGTGCCAGCAGTTTTGGGGCAGGGGGCAAATATGGCTACACCTTC
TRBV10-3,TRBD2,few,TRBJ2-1,CAISPRGGLAQFF,TGTGCCATCAGTCCGAGGGGAGGGTTAGCGCAGTTCTTC
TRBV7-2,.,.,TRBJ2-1,CASSVTGLNEQFF,TGTGCCAGCAGTGTGACGGGTTTGAATGAGCAGTTCTTC
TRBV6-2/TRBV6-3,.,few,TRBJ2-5,CASRPGGEETQYF,TGTGCCAGCCGCCCCGGGGGAGAAGAGACCCAGTACTTC
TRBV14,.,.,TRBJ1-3,CASSQGTRSGNTIYF,TGTGCCAGCAGCCAAGGAACACGCTCTGGAAACACCATATATTTT
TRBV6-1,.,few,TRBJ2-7,CASPLQEDEQYF,TGTGCCTCCCCTCTCCAGGAGGACGAGCAGTACTTC
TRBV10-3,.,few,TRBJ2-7,CATGRSETEDYEQYF,TGTGCCACCGGGCGTTCCGAGACAGAAGACTACGAGCAGTACTTC
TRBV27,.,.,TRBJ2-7,CASSVLAHTYEQYF,TGTGCCAGCAGTGTTCTAGCACACACCTACGAGCAGTACTTC
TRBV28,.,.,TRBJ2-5,CASSLISVGTQETQYF,TGTGCCAGCAGTTTAATTTCAGTGGGGACCCAAGAGACCCAGTACTTC